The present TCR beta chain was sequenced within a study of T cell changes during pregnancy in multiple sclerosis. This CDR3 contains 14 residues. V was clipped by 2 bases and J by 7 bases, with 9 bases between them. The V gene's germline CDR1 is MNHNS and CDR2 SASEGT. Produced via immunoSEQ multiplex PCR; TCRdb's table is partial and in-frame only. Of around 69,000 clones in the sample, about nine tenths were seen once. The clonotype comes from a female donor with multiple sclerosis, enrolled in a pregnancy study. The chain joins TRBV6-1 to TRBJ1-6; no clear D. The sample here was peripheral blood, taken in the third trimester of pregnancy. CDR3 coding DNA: TGTGCCAGCAGTGAATATCGGTCAAATTCACCCCTCCACTTT. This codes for CASSEYRSNSPLHF.